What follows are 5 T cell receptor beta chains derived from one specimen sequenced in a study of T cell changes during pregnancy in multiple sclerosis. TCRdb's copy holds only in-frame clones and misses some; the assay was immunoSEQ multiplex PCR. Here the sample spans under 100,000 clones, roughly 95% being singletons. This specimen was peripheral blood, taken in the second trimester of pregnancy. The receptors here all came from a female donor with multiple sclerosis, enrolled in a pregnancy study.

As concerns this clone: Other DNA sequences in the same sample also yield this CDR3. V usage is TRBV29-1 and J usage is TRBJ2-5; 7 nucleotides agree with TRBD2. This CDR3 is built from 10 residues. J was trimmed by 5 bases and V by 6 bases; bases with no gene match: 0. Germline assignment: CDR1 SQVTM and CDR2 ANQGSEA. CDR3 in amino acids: CSVGGETQYF. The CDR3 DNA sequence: TGCAGCGTGGGGGGGGAGACCCAGTACTTC.

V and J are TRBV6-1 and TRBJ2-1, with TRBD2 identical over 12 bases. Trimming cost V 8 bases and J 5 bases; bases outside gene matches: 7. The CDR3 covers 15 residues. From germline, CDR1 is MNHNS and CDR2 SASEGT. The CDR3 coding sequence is TGTGCCAGCGTCCGAGGACTAGCGGGGAACAATGAGCAGTTCTTC. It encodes CASVRGLAGNNEQFF.

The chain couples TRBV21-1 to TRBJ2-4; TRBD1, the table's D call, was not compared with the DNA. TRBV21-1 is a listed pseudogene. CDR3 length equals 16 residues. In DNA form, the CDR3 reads TGTGCCAGCAGCGCGACAGGGGGCGAAACCAAAAACATTCAGTACTTC. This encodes CASSATGGETKNIQYF.

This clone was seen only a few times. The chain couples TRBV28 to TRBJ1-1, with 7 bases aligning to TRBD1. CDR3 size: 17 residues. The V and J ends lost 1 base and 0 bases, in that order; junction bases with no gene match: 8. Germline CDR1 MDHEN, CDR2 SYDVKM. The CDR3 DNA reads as TGTGCCAGCAGTTTATCCGTTGGGACAGCTCTGAACACTGAAGCTTTCTTT. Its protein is CASSLSVGTALNTEAFF.

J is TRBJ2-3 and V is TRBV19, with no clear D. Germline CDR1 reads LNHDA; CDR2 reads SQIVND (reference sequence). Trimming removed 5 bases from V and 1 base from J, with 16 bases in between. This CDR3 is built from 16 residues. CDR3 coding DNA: TGTGCCAGTAGTGAGCGCGTGGGTGGCGGCACAGATACGCAGTATTTT. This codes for CASSERVGGGTDTQYF.